These 14 T cell receptor beta chains originate from one sample sequenced in a study of Graves' ophthalmopathy and Graves' hyperthyroidism. RNA transcripts were the source from which TCR beta CDR3 regions were amplified. Second-round multiplex PCR followed a first-round RT-PCR using HTBI primers. TCRdb redid the calling of the multiplex PCR reads with MiXCR, one entry per CDR3 protein. The table records 400,000 or so distinct CDR3 sequences, about a sixth of them present only once. Specimen: peripheral blood. The receptors come from an adult woman with stable Graves' hyperthyroidism.

This clonotype was seen repeatedly, ten times or more. At one of its ends the junction is not consistent with the germline gene, which may arise from a read error. This chain connects TRBV28 to TRBJ2-3, with 10 bases identical to TRBD2. The CDR3 totals 15 residues. Germline assignment: CDR1 MDHEN and CDR2 SYDVKM. CDR3 residues: CASILGLAGADTQYF. The CDR3 nucleotides read TGTGCCAGCATTTTAGGGCTAGCGGGAGCAGATACGCAGTATTTT.

There are many counts of this clonotype. The chain combines TRBV12-3 or TRBV12-4 with TRBJ2-5, with D perhaps matching TRBD2 (6 bases). CDR3 length: 15 residues. V lost 7 bases and J 4 bases, leaving 19 bases between the germline ends. The CDR3 sequence: CASTNRGGVAETQYF. CDR3 sequence (DNA): TGTGCCAGCACCAACCGAGGAGGGGTTGCAGAGACCCAGTACTTC.

The chain carries TRBV12-3 or TRBV12-4 and TRBJ1-1; no clear D. The CDR3 loop spans 13 amino acids. The V end was cut by 6 bases, the J end by 3 bases, with 11 bases between. CDR3 sequence: CASRQDGYTEAFF. The DNA of the CDR3 is TGTGCCAGCAGACAAGACGGTTACACTGAAGCTTTCTTT.

In this sample, this clonotype turned up many times. The rearrangement links TRBV12-3 or TRBV12-4 to TRBJ1-3; 8 nucleotides match TRBD1. Trimming at V came to 6 bases and at J to 0 bases, leaving 4 bases not matched to a gene. The CDR3 has 15 amino acids. As DNA, the CDR3 is TGTGCCAGCAGAGAGACAGGGGTCTCTGGAAACACCATATATTTT. Amino acids: CASRETGVSGNTIYF.

This clonotype came up a few times. At one of its ends the junction is not consistent with the germline gene, which may arise from a read error. The chain employs TRBV10-1 and TRBJ1-6; D not resolved. CDR1 and CDR2 (germline): WNHNN, SYGVQD (reference sequence). The CDR3 is 13 residues long. In DNA form, the CDR3 reads TGCGCCAGCAGTGAGTTCGCAGGTTCACACCTCCACTTT. This sequence encodes CASSEFAGSHLHF.

This clonotype was recorded many times. The chain recombines TRBV10-2 with TRBJ2-5; D may correspond to TRBD1 or TRBD2 (5 bases each). Germline loops: CDR1 WSHSY, CDR2 SAAADI. Trimming took 4 bases from V and 5 from J, leaving 17 bases between them. The CDR3 runs 15 residues. The CDR3 region is CASSGRWGTSETQYF. The CDR3 DNA follows: TGCGCCAGCAGTGGAAGGTGGGGGACCAGTGAGACCCAGTACTTC.

The table lists this clonotype with many counts. The J gene is TRBJ1-6, the V gene TRBV12-3 or TRBV12-4, with 9 positions matching TRBD1. J was trimmed by 10 bases and V by 3 bases; bases with no gene match: 4. This CDR3 contains 14 residues. The CDR3, as DNA: TGTGCCAGCAGTTTCGGGACAGGGATCTCACCCCTCCACTTT. Translated, it gives CASSFGTGISPLHF.

The rearrangement links TRBV15 to TRBJ2-7, with a possible D match to TRBD1 (5 bases). CDR1 is LNHNV and CDR2 is YYDKDF in the germline V gene (reference sequence). This CDR3 is 14 amino acids long. V was clipped by 1 base and J by 7 bases, with 14 bases between them. CDR3 DNA sequence: TGTGCCACCAGCAGAGTTGTGGGGCGCCAGGAGCAGTACTTC. Its protein product is CATSRVVGRQEQYF.

This chain links TRBV12-5 with TRBJ1-5; D is perhaps TRBD1 (5 bases). Trimming cost V 0 bases and J 5 bases, with 17 bases left between them. Looked up from germline, CDR1 is LGHNT and CDR2 is FRNRAP. The CDR3 runs 17 residues. CDR3 sequence reads: CASGLVPGTQKDQPQHF. The DNA of the CDR3 is TGTGCTAGTGGTTTGGTACCCGGGACTCAGAAGGATCAGCCCCAGCATTTT.

This clonotype was counted many times. The gene calls are TRBV7-3 and TRBJ2-5; 13 positions agree with TRBD2. The length of the CDR3 is 18 residues. V lost 0 bases and J lost 4; bases outside the gene matches: 8. Germline V gene sequence: CDR1 SGHTA, CDR2 FQGTGA. CDR3 coding DNA: TGTGCCAGCAGCTTAACTCCCCGGACTAGCGGGAGACGAGAGACCCAGTACTTC. Protein: CASSLTPRTSGRRETQYF.

This clonotype was counted many times. The genes are TRBV7-9 and TRBJ2-7; 8 bases are shared with TRBD1. The CDR3 runs to 15 residues. Unmatched junction bases numbered 11, after V lost 5 bases and J lost 5 bases. The germline V gene encodes CDR1 SEHNR and CDR2 FQNEAQ (reference sequence). CDR3 sequence reads: CASSVRPGGLDEQYF. The CDR3 coding sequence is TGTGCCAGCAGCGTTAGACCAGGGGGCTTGGACGAGCAGTACTTC.

This clonotype occurred many times. The chain uses TRBV5-5 and TRBJ1-5; D is unresolved. The CDR3 consists of 15 residues. V dropped 0 bases and J dropped 6 bases, with 13 bases sitting between them. Germline CDR1 is SGHKS and CDR2 is YYEKEE (reference sequence). The CDR3 here is CASSLDPTAGQPQHF. DNA of the CDR3: TGTGCCAGCAGCTTGGATCCCACAGCTGGTCAGCCCCAGCATTTT.

This clonotype was counted at least ten times. The chain carries TRBV20-1 and TRBJ2-7; D is possibly TRBD2 (6 bases). V was cut by 5 bases and J by 2 bases, with 16 bases left in between. The CDR3 length is 14 residues. Germline-derived CDR1 and CDR2 are DFQATT and SNEGSKA (reference sequence). This CDR3 is CSAEREVATYEQYF. The CDR3 bases are TGCAGTGCTGAAAGGGAGGTAGCCACCTACGAGCAGTACTTC.

The sample holds many counts of this clonotype. The chain has TRBV10-3 and TRBJ1-3; D may be TRBD1 (6 bases). The CDR3 has 16 amino acids. Trimming stripped 6 bases from V and 4 bases from J, with 19 bases between. The germline V gene encodes CDR1 ENHRY and CDR2 SYGVKD. This chain's CDR3 is CAISPTGGFAGNTIYF. CDR3 in DNA: TGTGCCATCAGCCCGACAGGCGGATTCGCCGGAAACACCATATATTTT.